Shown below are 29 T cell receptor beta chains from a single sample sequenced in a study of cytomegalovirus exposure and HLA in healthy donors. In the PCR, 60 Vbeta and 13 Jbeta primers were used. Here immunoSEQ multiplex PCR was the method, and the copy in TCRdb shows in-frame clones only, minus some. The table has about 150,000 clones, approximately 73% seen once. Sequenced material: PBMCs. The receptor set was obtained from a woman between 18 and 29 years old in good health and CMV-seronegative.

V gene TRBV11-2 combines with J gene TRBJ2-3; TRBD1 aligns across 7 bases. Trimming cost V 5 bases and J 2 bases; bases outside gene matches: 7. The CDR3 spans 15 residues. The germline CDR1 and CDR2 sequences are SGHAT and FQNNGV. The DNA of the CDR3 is TGTGCCAGCAGCCGCTACAGGGGAACCACAGATACGCAGTATTTT. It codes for CASSRYRGTTDTQYF.

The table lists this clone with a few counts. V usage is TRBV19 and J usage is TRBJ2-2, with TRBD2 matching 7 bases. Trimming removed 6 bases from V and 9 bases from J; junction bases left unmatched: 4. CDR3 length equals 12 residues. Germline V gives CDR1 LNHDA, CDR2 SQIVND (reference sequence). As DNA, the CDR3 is TGTGCCAGTAGAAGCGGGACCCGGGAGCTGTTTTTT. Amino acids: CASRSGTRELFF.

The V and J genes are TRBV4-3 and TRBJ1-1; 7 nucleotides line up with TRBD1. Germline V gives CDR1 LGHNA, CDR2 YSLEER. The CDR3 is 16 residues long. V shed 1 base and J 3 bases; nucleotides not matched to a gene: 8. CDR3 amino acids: CASSQVPGGMYTEAFF. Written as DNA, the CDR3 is TGCGCCAGCAGCCAAGTTCCAGGGGGAATGTACACTGAAGCTTTCTTT.

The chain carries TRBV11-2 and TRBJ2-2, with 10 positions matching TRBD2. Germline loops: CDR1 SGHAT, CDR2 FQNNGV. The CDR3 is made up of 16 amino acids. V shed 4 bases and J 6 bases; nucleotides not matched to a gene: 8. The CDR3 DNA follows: TGTGCCAGCAGCTCGCGAGCGGGAGGGAGCCCCGGGGAGCTGTTTTTT. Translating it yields CASSSRAGGSPGELFF. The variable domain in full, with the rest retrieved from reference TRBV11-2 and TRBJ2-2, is EAGVAQSPRYKIIEKRQSVAFWCNPISGHATLYWYQQILGQGPKLLIQFQNNGVVDDSQLPKDRFSAERLKGVDSTLKIQPAKLEDSAVYLCASSSRAGGSPGELFFGEGSRLTVL.

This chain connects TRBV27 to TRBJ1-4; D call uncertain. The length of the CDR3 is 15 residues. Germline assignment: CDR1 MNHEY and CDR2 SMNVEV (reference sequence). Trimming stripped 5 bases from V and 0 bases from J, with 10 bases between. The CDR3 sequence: CASSPLGATNEKLFF. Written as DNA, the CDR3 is TGTGCCAGCAGTCCGTTAGGAGCAACTAATGAAAAACTGTTTTTT.

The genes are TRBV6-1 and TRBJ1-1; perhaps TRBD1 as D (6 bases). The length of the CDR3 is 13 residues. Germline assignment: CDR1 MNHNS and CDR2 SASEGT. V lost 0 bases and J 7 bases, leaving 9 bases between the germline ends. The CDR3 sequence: CASSEAQGSEAFF. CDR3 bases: TGTGCCAGCAGTGAAGCACAGGGCAGTGAAGCTTTCTTT.

As DNA, the CDR3 is TGTGCCTGGAGTGTAACAGGGGTGTTGGCTGAAGCTTTCTTT. The encoded protein is CAWSVTGVLAEAFF. The V and J genes are TRBV30 and TRBJ1-1; 7 nucleotides match TRBD1. Germline V lookup: CDR1 GTSNPN, CDR2 SVGIG (reference sequence). Trimming took 0 bases from V and 6 from J; bases not matched to a gene: 7. The CDR3 extends over 14 amino acids.

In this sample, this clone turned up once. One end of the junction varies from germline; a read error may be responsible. The CDR3 loop is CAGSLGGAQETQYF. The CDR3 DNA is TGTGCCGGCAGCTTAGGCGGGGCCCAAGAGACCCAGTACTTC. The rearrangement joins TRBV7-9 to TRBJ2-5, with D possibly matching TRBD2 (6 bases). Germline assignment: CDR1 SEHNR and CDR2 FQNEAQ (reference sequence). The CDR3 totals 14 residues.

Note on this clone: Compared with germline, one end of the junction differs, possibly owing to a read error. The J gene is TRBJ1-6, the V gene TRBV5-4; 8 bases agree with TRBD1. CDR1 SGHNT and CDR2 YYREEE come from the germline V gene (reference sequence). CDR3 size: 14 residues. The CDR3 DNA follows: TGTGCCAGCAGCTTTAGGACAGGGTTATCACCTCTCCACTTT. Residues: CASSFRTGLSPLHF. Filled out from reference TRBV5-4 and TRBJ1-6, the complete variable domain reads ETGVTQSPTHLIKTRGQQVTLRCSSQSGHNTVSWYQQALGQGPQFIFQYYREEENGRGNFPPRFSGLQFPNYSSELNVNALELDDSALYLCASSFRTGLSPLHFGNGTRLTVT.

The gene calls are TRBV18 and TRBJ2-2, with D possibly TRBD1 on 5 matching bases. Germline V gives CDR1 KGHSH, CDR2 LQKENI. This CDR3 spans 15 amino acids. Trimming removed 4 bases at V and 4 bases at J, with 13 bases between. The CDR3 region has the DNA TGTGCCAGCTCACTCAACAGGTTTTCCACCGGGGAGCTGTTTTTT. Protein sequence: CASSLNRFSTGELFF.

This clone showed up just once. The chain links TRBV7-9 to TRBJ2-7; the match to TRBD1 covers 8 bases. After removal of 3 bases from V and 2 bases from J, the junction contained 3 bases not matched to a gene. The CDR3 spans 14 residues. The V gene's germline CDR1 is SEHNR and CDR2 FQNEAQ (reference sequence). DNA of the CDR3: TGTGCCAGCAGCTTCGGGACAGGTACCTACGAGCAGTACTTC. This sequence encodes CASSFGTGTYEQYF.

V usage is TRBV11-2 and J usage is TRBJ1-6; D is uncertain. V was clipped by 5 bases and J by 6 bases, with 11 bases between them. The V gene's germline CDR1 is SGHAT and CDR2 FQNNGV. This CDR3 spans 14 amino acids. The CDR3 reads CASSHPQVNSPLHF. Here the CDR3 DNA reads TGTGCCAGCAGCCACCCCCAGGTTAATTCACCCCTCCACTTT.

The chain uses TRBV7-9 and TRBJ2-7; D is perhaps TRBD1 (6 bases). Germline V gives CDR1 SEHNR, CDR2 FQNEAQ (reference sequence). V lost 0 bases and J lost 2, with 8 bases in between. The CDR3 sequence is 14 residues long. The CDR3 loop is CASSLADRAYEQYV. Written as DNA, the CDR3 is TGTGCCAGCAGCTTAGCGGACAGAGCCTACGAGCAGTACGTC.

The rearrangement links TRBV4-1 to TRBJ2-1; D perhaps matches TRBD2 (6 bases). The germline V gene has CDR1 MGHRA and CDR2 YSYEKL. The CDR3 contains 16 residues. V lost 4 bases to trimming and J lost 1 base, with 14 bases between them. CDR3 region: CASSPNLAESYNEQFF. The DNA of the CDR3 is TGCGCCAGCAGCCCAAATTTAGCGGAGTCCTACAATGAGCAGTTCTTC.

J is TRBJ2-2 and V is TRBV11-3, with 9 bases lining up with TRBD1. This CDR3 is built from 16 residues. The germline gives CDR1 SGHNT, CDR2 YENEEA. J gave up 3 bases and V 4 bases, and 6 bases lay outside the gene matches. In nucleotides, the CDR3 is TGTGCCAGCAGCTCCCGGGACAGGGCTCACACCGGGGAGCTGTTTTTT. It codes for CASSSRDRAHTGELFF.

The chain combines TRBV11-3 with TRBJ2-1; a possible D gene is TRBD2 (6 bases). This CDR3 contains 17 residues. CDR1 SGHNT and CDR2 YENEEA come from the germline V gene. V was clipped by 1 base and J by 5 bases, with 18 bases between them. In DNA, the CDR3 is TGTGCCAGCAGCTTAGCGTGGGGGGAGCCCCAAAACAATGAGCAGTTCTTC. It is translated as CASSLAWGEPQNNEQFF.

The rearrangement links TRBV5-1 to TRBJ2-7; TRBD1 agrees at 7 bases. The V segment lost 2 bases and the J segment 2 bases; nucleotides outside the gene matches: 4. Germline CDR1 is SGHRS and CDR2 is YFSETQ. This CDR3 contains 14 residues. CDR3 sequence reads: CASSLQGSAYEQYF. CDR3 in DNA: TGCGCCAGCAGCTTACAGGGGTCGGCCTACGAGCAGTACTTC.

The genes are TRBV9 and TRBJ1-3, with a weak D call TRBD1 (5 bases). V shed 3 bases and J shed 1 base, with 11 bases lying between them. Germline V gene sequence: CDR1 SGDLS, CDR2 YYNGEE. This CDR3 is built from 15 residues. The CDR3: CASSGLGTSGNTIYF. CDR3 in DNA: TGTGCCAGCAGCGGGCTGGGGACTTCTGGAAACACCATATATTTT.

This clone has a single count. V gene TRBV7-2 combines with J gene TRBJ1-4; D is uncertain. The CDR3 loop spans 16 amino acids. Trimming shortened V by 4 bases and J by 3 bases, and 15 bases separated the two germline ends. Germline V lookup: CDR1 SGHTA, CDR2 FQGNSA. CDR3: CASSSEDNDPNEKLFF. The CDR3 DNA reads TGTGCCAGCAGCTCGGAAGACAACGATCCTAATGAAAAACTGTTTTTT.

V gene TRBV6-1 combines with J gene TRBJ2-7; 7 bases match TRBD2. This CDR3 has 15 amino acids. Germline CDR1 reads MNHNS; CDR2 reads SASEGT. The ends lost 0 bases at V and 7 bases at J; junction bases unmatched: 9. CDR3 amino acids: CASSEARELMGEQYV. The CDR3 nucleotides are TGTGCCAGCAGTGAAGCGCGGGAGCTCATGGGGGAGCAGTACGTC.

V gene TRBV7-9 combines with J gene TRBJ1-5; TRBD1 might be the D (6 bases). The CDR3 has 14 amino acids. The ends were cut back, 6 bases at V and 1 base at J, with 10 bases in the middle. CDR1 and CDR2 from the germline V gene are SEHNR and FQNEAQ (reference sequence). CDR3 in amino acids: CASRQGRSNQPQHF. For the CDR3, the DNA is TGTGCCAGCAGACAGGGACGAAGCAATCAGCCCCAGCATTTT.

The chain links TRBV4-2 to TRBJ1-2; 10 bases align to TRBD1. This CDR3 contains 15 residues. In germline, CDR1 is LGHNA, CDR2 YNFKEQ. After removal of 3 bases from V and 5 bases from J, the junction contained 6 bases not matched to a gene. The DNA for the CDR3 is TGTGCCAGCAGCCAGGACAGGGGGAAGGAGTATGGCTACACCTTC. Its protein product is CASSQDRGKEYGYTF.

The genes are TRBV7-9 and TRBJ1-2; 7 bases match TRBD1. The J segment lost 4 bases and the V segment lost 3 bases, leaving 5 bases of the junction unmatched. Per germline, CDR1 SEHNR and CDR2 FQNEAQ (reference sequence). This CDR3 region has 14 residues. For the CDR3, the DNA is TGTGCCAGCAGCTTGATCAGGGGGGCCTATGGCTACACCTTC. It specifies CASSLIRGAYGYTF.

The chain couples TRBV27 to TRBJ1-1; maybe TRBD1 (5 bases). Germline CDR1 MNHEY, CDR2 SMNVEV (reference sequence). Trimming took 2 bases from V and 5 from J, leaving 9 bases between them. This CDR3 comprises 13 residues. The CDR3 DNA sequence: TGTGCCAGCAGTTTAGTCCAGGGAACTGAAGCTTTCTTT. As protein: CASSLVQGTEAFF.

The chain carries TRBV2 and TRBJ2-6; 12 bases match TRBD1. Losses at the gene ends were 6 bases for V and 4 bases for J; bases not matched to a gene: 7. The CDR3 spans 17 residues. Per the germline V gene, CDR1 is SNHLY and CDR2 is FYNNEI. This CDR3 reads CASRPGQGAQGANVLTF. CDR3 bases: TGTGCCAGCAGACCGGGACAGGGGGCGCAAGGGGCCAACGTCCTGACTTTC.

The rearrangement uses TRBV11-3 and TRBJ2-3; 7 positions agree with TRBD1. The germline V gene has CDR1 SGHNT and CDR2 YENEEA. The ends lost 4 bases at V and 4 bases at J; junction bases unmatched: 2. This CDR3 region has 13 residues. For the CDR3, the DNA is TGTGCCAGCAGCTGGACAGGCGCAGATACGCAGTATTTT. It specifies CASSWTGADTQYF.

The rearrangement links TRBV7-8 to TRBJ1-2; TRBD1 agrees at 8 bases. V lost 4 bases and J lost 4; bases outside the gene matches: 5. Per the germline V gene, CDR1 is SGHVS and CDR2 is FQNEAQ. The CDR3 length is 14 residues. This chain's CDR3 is CASSYVDRGYGYTF. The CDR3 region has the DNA TGTGCCAGCAGCTACGTAGACAGGGGCTATGGCTACACCTTC. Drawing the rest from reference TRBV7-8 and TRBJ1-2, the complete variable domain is GAGVSQSPRYKVAKRGQDVALRCDPISGHVSLFWYQQALGQGPEFLTYFQNEAQLDKSGLPSDRFFAERPEGSVSTLKIQRTQQEDSAVYLCASSYVDRGYGYTFGSGTRLTVV.

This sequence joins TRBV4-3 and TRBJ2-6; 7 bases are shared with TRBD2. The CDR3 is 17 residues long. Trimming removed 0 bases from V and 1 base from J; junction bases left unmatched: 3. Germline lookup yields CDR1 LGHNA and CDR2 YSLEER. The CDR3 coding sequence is TGCGCCAGCAGCCAAGAAGGGACTACTTCTGGGGCCAACGTCCTGACTTTC. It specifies CASSQEGTTSGANVLTF.

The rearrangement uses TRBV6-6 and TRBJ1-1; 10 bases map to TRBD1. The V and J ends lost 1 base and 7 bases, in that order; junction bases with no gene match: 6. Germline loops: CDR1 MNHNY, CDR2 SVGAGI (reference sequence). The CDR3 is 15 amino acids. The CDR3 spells CASSYFLTGGVEAFF. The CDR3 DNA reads TGTGCCAGCAGTTACTTCCTGACAGGGGGCGTTGAAGCTTTCTTT.